This T cell receptor (beta chain) was captured in a study of blood T cell repertoires in COVID-19. About the research overall: Sites in the United States, Italy and Spain provided acute and convalescent COVID-19 samples. PBMCs, B-cell-depleted T cells, or T cells were the source of the cDNA or gDNA that made up the material.

Per the study methods: Estimation of nucleated cell counts was performed using reference gene primer amplification. The assay was immunoSEQ multiplex PCR, and TCRdb's table has in-frame clones only and misses some. V, J and clone size derive from that table, while D and trimming were established from the DNA sequence. The sample has about 210,000 clones; 89% are singletons. CDR1 is LGHDT, CDR2 YNNKEL, per germline (reference sequence). The junction had 12 bases not matched to a gene; V was cut back by 2 bases and J by 10 bases. This CDR3 contains 15 residues. The clonotype originates from a woman between 40 and 55 years old with acute or convalescent COVID-19. The J gene is TRBJ2-3, the V gene TRBV3-1 (or the pseudogene TRBV3-2); 7 nucleotides line up with TRBD1. Input material: peripheral blood. CDR3 in amino acids: CASSQKDRRFVSQYF. The CDR3 DNA sequence: TGTGCCAGCAGCCAAAAGGACAGGCGCTTTGTTTCGCAGTATTTT.